This T cell receptor (beta chain) emerged from a study of technical replicates of blood from four donors. V lost 1 base and J 5 bases, leaving 12 bases between the germline ends. From germline, CDR1 is SGHVS and CDR2 FNYEAQ. CDR3 length: 15 residues. Using immunoSEQ multiplex PCR, the repertoire was profiled, and TCRdb retains in-frame clones only, with some absent. The data contain under 85,000 clones, 94% of them singletons. The clonotype was recovered from a human donor in good health. The chain carries TRBV7-6 and TRBJ1-5; no firm D call. Sequencing input: T cells isolated from PBMCs. The CDR3 sequence is CASSLVGGSDQPQHF. CDR3 bases: TGTGCCAGCAGCTTAGTAGGAGGGTCTGATCAGCCCCAGCATTTT.